This TCR beta chain was profiled in a study of blood T cells in healthy people across ages. Study observations and caveats: Possibly confounding the expanded clonotype changes was the fact that donor CMV status was unknown.

Using a J-beta primer mix together with a sample-barcoded 5' primer, a second PCR was run for roughly 6 to 12 cycles. Every cDNA was tagged by a template-switch adaptor with 12 random nucleotides. No fewer than 2.5 million CDR3-containing paired-end reads came from each sample. TCRdb independently ran MiXCR on the 5' RACE reads; one entry per CDR3 protein. This table has 700,000 to 850,000 distinct CDR3 sequences, under 40% appearing once. V dropped 1 base and J dropped 2 bases, with 6 bases sitting between them. This CDR3 region has 13 residues. CDR1 MGHRA and CDR2 YSYEKL come from the germline V gene. This clonotype was counted ten times or more. Its matching antigen is unknown.

The TCR comes from a man aged 18 to 30 in good health. V gene TRBV4-1 combines with J gene TRBJ2-7, with D tentatively TRBD1 or TRBD2 (5 bases each). Specimen: blood. The DNA for the CDR3 is TGCGCCAGCAGCCAAGTGGGGGCCTACGAGCAGTACTTC. The encoded protein is CASSQVGAYEQYF.